A single sample gave rise to the 9 T cell receptor beta chains below, sequenced in a study of blood T cells in healthy people across ages. Through a sample-barcoded 5' primer and a J-beta primer mix, a second PCR was run for about 7 to 12 cycles. From the 5' RACE reads, TCRdb called clonotypes with MiXCR, one entry per CDR3 protein. Of 1.4 million to 1.5 million distinct CDR3 sequences in the sample, about 43% are singletons; the top ten hold roughly 8.2%. Sequencing input: blood. These receptors were obtained from a woman between 18 and 29 years old in good health.

The V gene is TRBV12-3 or TRBV12-4, the J gene TRBJ1-1, with 7 bases that match TRBD1. V lost 5 bases and J lost 0; bases outside the gene matches: 6. The CDR3 length is 15 residues. In DNA form, the CDR3 reads TGTGCCAGCAGTCCGATGACAGGGTTGAACACTGAAGCTTTCTTT. Protein product: CASSPMTGLNTEAFF.

In this sample, this clonotype turned up many times. The chain couples TRBV29-1 to TRBJ2-1; D gene ambiguous. Trimming took off 2 bases at V and 0 bases at J, with 11 bases between the two ends. CDR1 is SQVTM and CDR2 is ANQGSEA in the germline V gene. This CDR3 spans 15 amino acids. CDR3 nucleotide sequence: TGCAGCGTTGAATTGGCGAGCAGCTCCTACAATGAGCAGTTCTTC. Translating gives CSVELASSSYNEQFF.

The chain carries TRBV15 and TRBJ2-2; D not certain. This CDR3 comprises 14 residues. V was trimmed by 1 base and J by 4 bases, leaving 7 bases between them. Per germline, CDR1 LNHNV and CDR2 YYDKDF (reference sequence). For the CDR3, the DNA is TGTGCCACCAGCAGAGGTCGGACCACCGGGGAGCTGTTTTTT. Residues: CATSRGRTTGELFF.

A few counts support this clonotype. The chain combines TRBV4-1 with TRBJ2-1; D tentatively reads TRBD1 or TRBD2 (5 bases each). V was clipped by 5 bases and J by 8 bases, with 16 bases between them. The CDR3 sequence is 14 residues long. Germline V CDR1 and CDR2: MGHRA, YSYEKL. CDR3 DNA: TGCGCCAGCAGCATGGGACGGTTCCCCGATGAGCAGTTCTTC. Protein product: CASSMGRFPDEQFF.

This clonotype was found a few times. The CDR3 loop reads CSARGLRGLGTDTQYF. Here the CDR3 DNA reads TGCAGTGCTAGAGGGCTCAGGGGGCTTGGCACAGATACGCAGTATTTT. The chain joins TRBV20-1 to TRBJ2-3; 8 positions agree with TRBD1. The length of the CDR3 is 16 residues. V lost 1 base to trimming and J lost 1 base; unmatched junction nucleotides: 7. Germline values: CDR1 DFQATT, CDR2 SNEGSKA (reference sequence).

Note on this clonotype: This may arise from a read error, as a much more abundant clone is one base away. CDR3 sequence reads: CASSQVGTSGHNEQFF. The CDR3 coding sequence is TGTGCCAGCAGTCAAGTCGGGACTAGCGGACACAATGAGCAGTTCTTC. The V gene is TRBV25-1, the J gene TRBJ2-1; TRBD2 aligns across 11 bases. Germline assignment: CDR1 MGHDK and CDR2 SYGVNS. The CDR3 has 16 residues. The V and J ends lost 5 bases and 5 bases, in that order; junction bases with no gene match: 8.

This clonotype was recorded a few times. The chain combines TRBV6-1 with TRBJ1-5; TRBD1 matches 8 bases. The CDR3 covers 20 residues. The germline V gene has CDR1 MNHNS and CDR2 SASEGT. Trimming cost V 5 bases and J 6 bases; bases outside gene matches: 24. The CDR3 loop reads CASSKGSEQGVFPSGQPQHF. CDR3 in DNA: TGTGCCAGCAGTAAGGGCTCGGAACAGGGGGTTTTTCCTTCGGGTCAGCCCCAGCATTTT.

The genes are TRBV19 and TRBJ2-5, with D unresolved. The V end lost 5 bases, the J end lost 2 bases, and 9 bases lay between the germline ends. CDR1 is LNHDA and CDR2 is SQIVND in the germline V gene (reference sequence). The CDR3 is 13 amino acids. The CDR3 DNA follows: TGTGCCAGTAGTGACGGTAGTCAAGAGACCCAGTACTTC. It codes for CASSDGSQETQYF.

The V gene is TRBV11-3, the J gene TRBJ2-5, with D unresolved. The CDR3 contains 13 residues. Germline V CDR1 and CDR2: SGHNT, YENEEA. Trimming left V 8 bases short and J 4 bases short, with 14 bases between. CDR3 loop: CASALGSRETQYF. The CDR3 DNA follows: TGTGCCAGCGCTCTTGGTTCGAGAGAGACCCAGTACTTC.